The present T cell receptor (beta chain) was sequenced within a study of T cells after yellow fever vaccination. The 5'RACE template-switching step produced TCR cDNA and added a universal primer site and UMIs. TCRdb called the 5' RACE reads again in MiXCR, with one record for every CDR3 protein. This table has more than 25,000 distinct CDR3 sequences, 6.3% appearing once. This clonotype was observed at least ten times. The CDR3 sequence is 15 residues long. V was pared by 4 bases and J by 7 bases, with 16 bases between. Germline V CDR1 and CDR2: SEHNR, FQNEAQ (reference sequence). The sequencing here drew on PBMCs, either bulk or a sorted T-cell subset (CD4+, CD8+, memory, or dextramer-sorted; not recorded which), taken on the day of the yellow fever booster vaccination. J is TRBJ2-2 and V is TRBV7-9; the D is unclear. The TCR comes from a man younger than 45 who received the YFV17D yellow fever vaccine. In DNA form, the CDR3 reads TGTGCCAGCAGCTATTACCCAAATCTAGACGGGGAGCTGTTTTTT. Translation gives CASSYYPNLDGELFF.